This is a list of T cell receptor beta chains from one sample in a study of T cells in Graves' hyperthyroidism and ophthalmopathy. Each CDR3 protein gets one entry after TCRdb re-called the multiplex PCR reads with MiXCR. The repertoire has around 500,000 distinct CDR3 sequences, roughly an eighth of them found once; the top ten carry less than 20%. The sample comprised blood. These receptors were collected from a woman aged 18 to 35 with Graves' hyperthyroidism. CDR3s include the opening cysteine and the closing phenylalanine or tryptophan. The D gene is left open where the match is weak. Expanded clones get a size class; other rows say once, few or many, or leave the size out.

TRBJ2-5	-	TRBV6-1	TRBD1	CASSETGGKTQYF	TGTGCCAGCAGTGAGACAGGGGGCAAGACCCAGTACTTC
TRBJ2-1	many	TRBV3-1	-	CASSQLGNEQFF	TGTGCCAGCAGCCAGCTGGGCAATGAGCAGTTCTTC
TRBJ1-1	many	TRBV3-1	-	CASSQHRSEAFF	TGTGCCAGCAGCCAGCACAGGTCCGAAGCTTTCTTT
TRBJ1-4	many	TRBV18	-	CASSGGIEEKLFF	TGTGCCAGCTCCGGCGGGATAGAGGAAAAACTGTTTTTT
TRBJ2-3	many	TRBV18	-	CASSRSGSGLTDTQYF	TGTGCCAGCTCCCGCTCGGGTAGCGGCCTCACAGATACGCAGTATTTT
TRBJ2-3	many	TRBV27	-	CASSFRSRTDTQYF	TGTGCCAGCAGTTTCAGGAGCCGCACAGATACGCAGTATTTT
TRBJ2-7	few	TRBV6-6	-	CASSYGRRGEQYF	TGTGCCAGCAGTTACGGTCGGCGGGGCGAGCAGTACTTC
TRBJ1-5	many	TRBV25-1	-	CASNPGAGDQPQHF	TGTGCCAGCAACCCAGGGGCCGGGGATCAGCCCCAGCATTTT
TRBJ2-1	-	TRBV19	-	CASSPRAIRYEQFF	TGTGCCAGTAGTCCCAGGGCCATACGCTATGAGCAGTTCTTC
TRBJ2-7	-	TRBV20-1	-	CSAAARGPGAPSYEQYF	TGCAGTGCTGCCGCGAGGGGTCCGGGAGCCCCCTCCTACGAGCAGTACTTC
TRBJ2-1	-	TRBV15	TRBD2	CATSILAGEEQFF	TGTGCCACCAGCATCCTAGCGGGAGAGGAGCAGTTCTTC
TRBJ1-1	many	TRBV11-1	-	CASSLDRANTEAFF	TGTGCCAGCAGCTTAGACAGGGCAAACACTGAAGCTTTCTTT
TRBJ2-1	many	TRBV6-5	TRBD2	CASSYSRGRDNEQFF	TGTGCCAGCAGTTACTCGCGCGGGAGGGACAATGAGCAGTTCTTC
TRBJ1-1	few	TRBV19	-	CASSIYPVSRVRVTEAFF	TGTGCCAGTAGTATTTACCCCGTTTCCCGGGTAAGGGTCACTGAAGCTTTCTTT
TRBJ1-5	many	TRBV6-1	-	CASSEVRRDQPQHF	TGTGCCAGCAGTGAAGTGAGGCGGGATCAGCCCCAGCATTTT
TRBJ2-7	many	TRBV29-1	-	CSVAIQGPYEQYF	TGCAGCGTTGCCATCCAGGGACCCTACGAGCAGTACTTC
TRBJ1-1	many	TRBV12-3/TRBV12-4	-	CASSFEDAEAFF	TGTGCCAGCAGTTTTGAAGACGCTGAAGCTTTCTTT
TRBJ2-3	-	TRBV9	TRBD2	CASSGLAGSPTDTQYF	TGTGCCAGCAGCGGCCTAGCGGGAAGCCCCACAGATACGCAGTATTTT
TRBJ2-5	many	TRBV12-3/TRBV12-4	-	CASSRWGEAETQYF	TGTGCCAGCAGCCGATGGGGGGAGGCAGAGACCCAGTACTTC
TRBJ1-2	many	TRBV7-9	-	CASSFPGSYGYTF	TGTGCCAGCAGCTTCCCAGGCTCCTATGGCTACACCTTC
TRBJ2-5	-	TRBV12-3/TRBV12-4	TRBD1	CASRAGTGLETQYF	TGTGCCAGCAGGGCCGGGACAGGGTTGGAGACCCAGTACTTC
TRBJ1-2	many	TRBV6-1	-	CASPPNRQFRGYTF	TGTGCCAGCCCTCCCAACCGACAGTTTCGCGGCTACACCTTC
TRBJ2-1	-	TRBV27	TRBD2	CASSLVAGGPWEQFF	TGTGCCAGCAGTTTAGTCGCGGGAGGGCCTTGGGAGCAGTTCTTC
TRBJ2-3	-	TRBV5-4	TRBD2	CASSLGASGRFGADTQYF	TGTGCCAGCAGCTTGGGGGCTAGCGGGAGATTCGGGGCAGATACGCAGTATTTT
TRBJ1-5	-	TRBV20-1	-	CSARDSRGYSNQPQHF	TGCAGTGCTAGAGATTCGCGGGGATATAGCAATCAGCCCCAGCATTTT
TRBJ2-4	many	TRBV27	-	CASSLDSAAVWDKNIQYF	TGTGCCAGCAGTTTAGATTCCGCGGCGGTATGGGACAAAAACATTCAGTACTTC
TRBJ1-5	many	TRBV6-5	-	CASSYSTASQPQHF	TGTGCCAGCAGTTACTCGACCGCCTCTCAGCCCCAGCATTTT
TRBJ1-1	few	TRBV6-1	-	CASSMISEFEAFF	TGTGCCAGCAGTATGATATCGGAGTTTGAAGCTTTCTTT
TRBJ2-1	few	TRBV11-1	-	CASSQPSRYNEQFF	TGCGCCAGCAGCCAACCCTCCAGGTACAATGAGCAGTTCTTC
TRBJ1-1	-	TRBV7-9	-	CASSPIGNTEAFF	TGTGCCAGCAGCCCGATCGGGAACACTGAAGCTTTCTTT
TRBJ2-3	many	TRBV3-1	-	CASSQDRERVTDTQYF	TGTGCCAGCAGCCAAGACCGGGAGCGGGTCACAGATACGCAGTATTTT
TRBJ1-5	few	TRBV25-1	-	CASSESGQPQHF	TGTGCCAGCAGTGAATCGGGTCAGCCCCAGCATTTT
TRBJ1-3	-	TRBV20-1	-	CSAPLRQGIGGNTIYF	TGCAGTGCGCCCCTTCGGCAGGGGATTGGGGGAAACACCATATATTTT
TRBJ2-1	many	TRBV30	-	CAWCLANNEQFF	TGTGCCTGGTGTCTAGCGAACAATGAGCAGTTCTTC
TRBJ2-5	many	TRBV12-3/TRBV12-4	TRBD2	CASSWSGLEETQYF	TGTGCCAGCAGTTGGTCGGGACTAGAAGAGACCCAGTACTTC
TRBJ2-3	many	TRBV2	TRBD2	CASSGTSGFTDTQYF	TGTGCCAGCAGTGGGACTAGCGGATTCACAGATACGCAGTATTTT
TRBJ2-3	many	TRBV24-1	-	CATSDQRQGNTDTQYF	TGTGCCACCAGTGATCAACGTCAGGGGAACACAGATACGCAGTATTTT
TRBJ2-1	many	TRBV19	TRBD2	CASSIMSGGNNEQFF	TGTGCCAGTAGTATAATGAGCGGGGGGAACAATGAGCAGTTCTTC
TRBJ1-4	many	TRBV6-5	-	CASSYSVWLGGREKLFF	TGTGCCAGCAGTTACTCGGTGTGGTTGGGGGGCCGGGAAAAACTGTTTTTT
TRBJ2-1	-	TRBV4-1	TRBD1	CASSQAGGGEQFF	TGCGCCAGCAGCCAAGCAGGGGGCGGTGAGCAGTTCTTC
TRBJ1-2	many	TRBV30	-	CAWSVSDGDGYTF	TGTGCCTGGAGTGTATCGGACGGTGATGGCTACACCTTC
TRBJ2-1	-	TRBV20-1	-	CSAPLFRDFPLNNEQFF	TGCAGTGCCCCTTTATTCCGGGACTTTCCCTTAAACAATGAGCAGTTCTTC
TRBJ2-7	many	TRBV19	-	CASSIQSSSYEQYF	TGTGCCAGTAGTATTCAGAGCAGCTCCTACGAGCAGTACTTC
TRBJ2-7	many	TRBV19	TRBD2	CASSRLAGTYEQYF	TGTGCCAGTAGTCGACTAGCGGGAACCTACGAGCAGTACTTC
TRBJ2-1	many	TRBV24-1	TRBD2	CATSDPSGSSYNEQFF	TGTGCCACCAGTGACCCGAGCGGGAGCTCCTACAATGAGCAGTTCTTC
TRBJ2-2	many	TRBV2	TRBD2	CASGGVWTGELFF	TGTGCCAGCGGGGGGGTGTGGACCGGGGAGCTGTTTTTT
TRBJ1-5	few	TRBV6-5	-	CASSYSGGWGNQPQHF	TGTGCCAGCAGTTACTCTGGGGGTTGGGGCAATCAGCCCCAGCATTTT
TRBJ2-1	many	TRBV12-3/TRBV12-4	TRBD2	CASSFSAGDNEQFF	TGTGCCAGCAGTTTTAGCGCGGGGGACAATGAGCAGTTCTTC
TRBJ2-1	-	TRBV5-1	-	CASSLEGWSYNEQFF	TGCGCCAGCAGCTTGGAGGGGTGGTCCTACAATGAGCAGTTCTTC
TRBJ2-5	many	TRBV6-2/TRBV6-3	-	CASSYWSQQETQYF	TGTGCCAGCAGTTACTGGTCCCAGCAAGAGACCCAGTACTTC
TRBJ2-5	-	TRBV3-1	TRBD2	CASSPAAGGQEAQYF	TGTGCCAGCAGCCCTGCTGCGGGAGGGCAAGAGGCCCAGTACTTC
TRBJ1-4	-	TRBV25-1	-	CASRDPSRGNEKLFF	TGTGCCAGCAGGGATCCCAGCCGTGGTAATGAAAAACTGTTTTTT
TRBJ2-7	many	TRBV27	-	CASGDSTYEQYF	TGTGCCAGCGGGGACTCCACCTACGAGCAGTACTTC
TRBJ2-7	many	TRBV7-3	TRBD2	CASSLRGGDSTYEQYF	TGTGCCAGCAGCTTAAGGGGGGGAGACAGCACCTACGAGCAGTACTTC
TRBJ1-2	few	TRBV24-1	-	CATSDLFWTINYGYTF	TGTGCCACCAGTGATTTGTTCTGGACAATTAACTATGGCTACACCTTC
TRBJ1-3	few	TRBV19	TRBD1	CASSKTGGASGNTIYF	TGTGCCAGTAGTAAAACAGGGGGCGCCTCTGGAAACACCATATATTTT
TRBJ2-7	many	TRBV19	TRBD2	CASSQLAGVHYEQYF	TGTGCCAGTAGTCAACTAGCGGGAGTGCACTACGAGCAGTACTTC
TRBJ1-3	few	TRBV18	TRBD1	CASSPPNRGSGNTIYF	TGTGCCAGCTCACCACCCAACAGGGGCTCTGGAAACACCATATATTTT